This TCR beta chain was captured by sequencing in a study of T cell repertoires in cytomegalovirus infection. Study outcomes and limitations: HLA-C-restricted, CMV-specific TCR beta clonotypes were dominant ex vivo.

CDR3 size: 13 residues. V was shortened by 7 bases and J by 0 bases, with 8 bases between the two germline ends. Germline loops: CDR1 LGHNT, CDR2 FRNRAP. The table lists this clonotype with a few counts. Its antigen is not known. TCRdb redid the calling of the reads with MiXCR, one entry per CDR3 protein. The sample lists roughly 730,000 distinct CDR3 sequences, roughly a third occurring once. The sequenced sample was cultured PBMCs, obtained from culture after CMV antigen stimulation. The V gene is TRBV12-5, the J gene TRBJ2-3; D remains unclear. The TCR was taken from a human donor in good health (CMV status not recorded). Some clones in this sample may be carry-over from other donors' samples. CDR3 sequence reads: CASAIPSTDTQYF. CDR3 sequence (DNA): TGTGCTAGTGCCATACCCAGCACAGATACGCAGTATTTT. Looking up the rest from reference TRBV12-5 and TRBJ2-3 gives the full variable domain: DARVTQTPRHKVTEMGQEVTMRCQPILGHNTVFWYRQTMMQGLELLAYFRNRAPLDDSGMPKDRFSAEMPDATLATLKIQPSEPRDSAVYFCASAIPSTDTQYFGPGTRLTVL.